This TCR beta chain came from a study of lymphopenia after photon versus proton radiotherapy. This CDR3 is 14 amino acids long. Trimming took 5 bases from V and 1 from J, leaving 11 bases between them. In germline, CDR1 is LNHDA, CDR2 SQIVND (reference sequence). Sequencing used immunoSEQ multiplex PCR; TCRdb keeps in-frame clones, though not all of them. This table holds more than 30,000 clones, approximately 92% found once. The sequenced sample was peripheral blood, obtained from a patient treated with proton-based radiotherapy. V gene TRBV19 combines with J gene TRBJ1-1, with D tentatively TRBD1 (6 bases). The receptor was derived from a woman in her seventies with pancreatic cancer. Some clones in this sample may be carry-over from other donors' samples. CDR3 bases: TGTGCCAGTAGTTTTAGGGGACAGAACACTGAAGCTTTCTTT. Its translation is CASSFRGQNTEAFF.